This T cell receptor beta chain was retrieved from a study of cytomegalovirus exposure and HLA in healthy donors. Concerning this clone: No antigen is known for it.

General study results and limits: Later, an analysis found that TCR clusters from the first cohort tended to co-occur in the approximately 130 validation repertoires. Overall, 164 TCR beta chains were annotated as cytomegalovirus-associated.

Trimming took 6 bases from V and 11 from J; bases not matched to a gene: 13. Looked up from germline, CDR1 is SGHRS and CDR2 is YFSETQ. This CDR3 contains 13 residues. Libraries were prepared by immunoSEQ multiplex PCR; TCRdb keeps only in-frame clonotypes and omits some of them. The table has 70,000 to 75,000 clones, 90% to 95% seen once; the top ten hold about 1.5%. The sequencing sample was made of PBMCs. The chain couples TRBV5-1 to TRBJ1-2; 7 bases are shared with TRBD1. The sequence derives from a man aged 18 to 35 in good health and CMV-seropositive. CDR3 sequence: CASTAPGTDQYTF. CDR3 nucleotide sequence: TGCGCCAGCACAGCCCCCGGGACAGACCAGTACACCTTC.